Following are 29 T cell receptor beta chains from one sample sequenced in a study of shared clonotypes between healthy human individuals. Assay: immunoSEQ multiplex PCR; the TCRdb copy retains only in-frame clones and omits some. Of some 500,000 clones listed, 90% to 97% were seen once; the top ten hold about 0.067%. Sequencing was carried out using naive CD4+ T cells sorted from blood. The subset here: CD45RA+ positively selected. These receptor sequences come from a woman in her 30s in good health.

The chain has TRBV5-1 and TRBJ1-4; 7 nucleotides line up with TRBD1. Germline CDR1 is SGHRS and CDR2 is YFSETQ. With V trimmed by 5 bases and J by 5 bases, 6 bases remained unmatched. The CDR3 has 14 amino acids. CDR3 in DNA: TGCGCCAGCAGACCTGGGACAGCGAATGAAAAACTGTTTTTT. The encoded protein is CASRPGTANEKLFF.

This rearrangement joins TRBV27 to TRBJ2-3; D is perhaps TRBD1 or TRBD2 (5 bases each). CDR1 MNHEY and CDR2 SMNVEV come from the germline V gene (reference sequence). The CDR3 covers 15 residues. The V and J ends lost 11 bases and 5 bases respectively, with 23 bases between them. Here the CDR3 DNA reads TGTGCCGTAAAAGGGACCCGTACTATGGGAGATACGCAGTATTTT. This gives the protein CAVKGTRTMGDTQYF.

This clone was observed a single time. V and J are TRBV19 and TRBJ2-7; tentatively, D is TRBD1 (5 bases). The CDR3 extends over 12 amino acids. Per germline, CDR1 LNHDA and CDR2 SQIVND (reference sequence). V lost 5 bases and J 2 bases, leaving 7 bases between the germline ends. CDR3 DNA: TGTGCCAGTAGTGCCAGGGCCTACGAGCAGTACTTC. Residues: CASSARAYEQYF.

The chain recombines TRBV19 with TRBJ2-5, with TRBD1 identical over 7 bases. The CDR3 contains 14 residues. V lost 5 bases and J lost 4; bases outside the gene matches: 7. Germline CDR1 is LNHDA and CDR2 is SQIVND (reference sequence). CDR3 in amino acids: CASSPRQGSETQYF. CDR3 nucleotide sequence: TGTGCCAGTAGTCCCCGACAGGGATCAGAGACCCAGTACTTC.

This clone came up once. The genes are TRBV18 and TRBJ2-1; 8 bases align to TRBD2. CDR3 size: 16 residues. Germline V gene sequence: CDR1 KGHSH, CDR2 LQKENI. Unmatched junction bases numbered 6, after V lost 1 base and J lost 4 bases. CDR3 sequence: CASSPRSGTKYNEQFF. The CDR3 nucleotides are TGTGCCAGCTCACCACGTAGCGGGACCAAATACAATGAGCAGTTCTTC.

V gene TRBV15 combines with J gene TRBJ2-7, with D possibly matching TRBD2 (6 bases). The CDR3 is 15 residues long. Deletions cut 1 base from V and 0 bases from J, with 10 bases between. The germline V gene encodes CDR1 LNHNV and CDR2 YYDKDF (reference sequence). This CDR3 reads CATSRGTGSSYEQYF. Written as DNA, the CDR3 is TGTGCCACCAGCAGAGGGACCGGGAGCTCCTACGAGCAGTACTTC.

Only one count was recorded for this clone. The CDR3 here is CASSLRGSTEAFF. The CDR3 DNA reads TGTGCCAGCAGTTTAAGAGGGAGCACTGAAGCTTTCTTT. The chain joins TRBV28 to TRBJ1-1; D unclear. CDR1 and CDR2 from the germline V gene are MDHEN and SYDVKM. The CDR3 sequence is 13 residues long. The V and J ends lost 2 bases and 4 bases respectively, with 8 bases between them.

The chain has TRBV5-1 and TRBJ2-5; 10 nucleotides agree with TRBD2. This CDR3 spans 14 amino acids. J was trimmed by 5 bases and V by 4 bases; bases with no gene match: 5. CDR1 is SGHRS, CDR2 YFSETQ, per germline. CDR3 amino acids: CASSVPSGSETQYF. In DNA form, the CDR3 reads TGCGCCAGCAGCGTTCCTAGCGGGAGTGAGACCCAGTACTTC.

This chain links TRBV5-1 with TRBJ2-3, with 9 positions matching TRBD2. The germline gives CDR1 SGHRS, CDR2 YFSETQ. CDR3 size: 17 residues. V gave up 4 bases and J gave up 0 bases; unmatched junction bases: 9. The CDR3 region has the DNA TGCGCCAGCAGCCAGGGACTAGCAGTCGCTAGCACAGATACGCAGTATTTT. Amino acid sequence: CASSQGLAVASTDTQYF.

This sequence joins TRBV19 and TRBJ1-2; D gene unclear. The length of the CDR3 is 10 residues. From germline, CDR1 is LNHDA and CDR2 SQIVND (reference sequence). In nucleotides, the CDR3 is TGTGCAAGTTTTGGGTTTGGCTACACCTTC. This encodes CASFGFGYTF.

The chain links TRBV5-5 to TRBJ2-3; 10 bases agree with TRBD2. CDR3 length equals 17 residues. Losses at the gene ends were 2 bases for V and 6 bases for J; bases not matched to a gene: 12. Germline CDR1 and CDR2: SGHKS and YYEKEE (reference sequence). The CDR3 here is CASSFRTSGPSSDTQYF. CDR3 sequence (DNA): TGTGCCAGCAGCTTCCGGACTAGCGGCCCCTCATCGGATACGCAGTATTTT.

The V gene is TRBV4-1, the J gene TRBJ2-3, with a tentative D call TRBD2 (5 bases). V was clipped by 10 bases and J by 4 bases, with 21 bases between them. Per germline, CDR1 MGHRA and CDR2 YSYEKL. The CDR3 contains 15 residues. CDR3 residues: CATSLEGSHADTQYF. DNA for the CDR3: TGCGCCACCTCCCTCGAGGGAAGTCATGCAGATACGCAGTATTTT.

This clone was detected only a few times. V usage is TRBV18 and J usage is TRBJ1-1; no firm D call. Deletions cut 3 bases from V and 6 bases from J, with 11 bases between. There are 13 residues in the CDR3. Germline CDR1 KGHSH, CDR2 LQKENI. CDR3 nucleotides: TGTGCCAGCTCACCCCTGAGAGGGCCTGAAGCTTTCTTT. This encodes CASSPLRGPEAFF.

V is TRBV5-1 and J is TRBJ2-3; D call uncertain. This CDR3 contains 16 residues. V lost 2 bases, J lost 1 base, and 14 bases lay in between. Germline CDR1 reads SGHRS; CDR2 reads YFSETQ. CDR3 protein: CASSLGKGVRTDTQYF. The CDR3 coding sequence is TGCGCCAGCAGCTTAGGGAAGGGTGTTCGCACAGATACGCAGTATTTT.

This chain uses TRBV5-4 with TRBJ2-1; 11 bases fit TRBD2. This CDR3 comprises 15 residues. Germline V gene sequence: CDR1 SGHNT, CDR2 YYREEE (reference sequence). V lost 2 bases to trimming and J lost 8 bases; unmatched junction nucleotides: 6. The CDR3 coding sequence is TGTGCCAGCAGCTTTAGCGGGAGGGCCAGGTATGAGCAGTTCTTC. It specifies CASSFSGRARYEQFF.

V gene TRBV28 combines with J gene TRBJ1-2; D gene ambiguous. The CDR3 has 10 residues. V was trimmed by 10 bases and J by 9 bases, leaving 12 bases between them. CDR1 and CDR2 from the germline V gene are MDHEN and SYDVKM. The chain's CDR3 is CATPVYCYTF. The CDR3 DNA reads TGTGCCACCCCGGTGTATTGCTACACCTTC.

The rearrangement uses TRBV7-6 and TRBJ1-2; D gene ambiguous. V lost 5 bases, J lost 11 bases, and 18 bases lay in between. This CDR3 spans 13 amino acids. Germline CDR1 reads SGHVS; CDR2 reads FNYEAQ. This CDR3 reads CASSLQPSGLYTF. CDR3 DNA: TGTGCCAGCAGCCTTCAACCTTCAGGACTTTACACCTTC.

V usage is TRBV11-3 and J usage is TRBJ2-1; perhaps TRBD2 as D (5 bases). Trimming took 5 bases from V and 8 from J, leaving 13 bases between them. The CDR3 sequence is 13 residues long. Looked up from germline, CDR1 is SGHNT and CDR2 is YENEEA. The DNA of the CDR3 is TGTGCCAGCAGCCCAGGCGGGCGAGATGAGCAGTTCTTC. Amino acid sequence: CASSPGGRDEQFF. Full variable domain (rest looked up from reference TRBV11-3 and TRBJ2-1): EAGVVQSPRYKIIEKKQPVAFWCNPISGHNTLYWYLQNLGQGPELLIRYENEEAVDDSQLPKDRFSAERLKGVDSTLKIQPAELGDSAVYLCASSPGGRDEQFFGPGTRLTVL.

The chain has TRBV11-3 and TRBJ1-1, with D tentatively TRBD1 (5 bases). The CDR3 spans 13 residues. Trimming removed 4 bases from V and 0 bases from J, with 6 bases in between. The germline gives CDR1 SGHNT, CDR2 YENEEA. As DNA, the CDR3 is TGTGCCAGCAGCTCAGGGATGAACACTGAAGCTTTCTTT. Residues: CASSSGMNTEAFF.

The chain joins TRBV10-2 to TRBJ2-1, with D uncertain. Germline lookup yields CDR1 WSHSY and CDR2 SAAADI. The germline V and J ends were trimmed by 4 bases and 4 bases, with 8 bases remaining between them. This CDR3 contains 13 residues. This chain's CDR3 is CASSGQRYNEQFF. As DNA, the CDR3 is TGCGCCAGCAGTGGTCAGCGATACAATGAGCAGTTCTTC.

This sequence joins TRBV7-9 and TRBJ1-6; D ambiguous. Per the germline V gene, CDR1 is SEHNR and CDR2 is FQNEAQ (reference sequence). The CDR3 totals 13 residues. Trimming removed 1 base from V and 7 bases from J, with 5 bases in between. CDR3 nucleotides: TGTGCCAGCAGCTTAGTGTCGAATTCACCCCTCCACTTT. This gives the protein CASSLVSNSPLHF.

CDR3 sequence: CASSTRRGGGGNTIYF. The CDR3 bases are TGTGCCAGCAGTACGAGACGGGGAGGGGGAGGAAACACCATATATTTT. This chain connects TRBV28 to TRBJ1-3; D is perhaps TRBD1 (6 bases). The CDR3 contains 16 residues. Deletions cut 5 bases from V and 4 bases from J, with 18 bases between. The germline CDR1 and CDR2 sequences are MDHEN and SYDVKM.

The chain uses TRBV7-2 and TRBJ2-4; D call uncertain. CDR1 and CDR2 from the germline V gene are SGHTA and FQGNSA. Trimming stripped 6 bases from V and 0 bases from J, with 9 bases between. The CDR3 extends over 14 amino acids. The CDR3 sequence is CASRPSLAKNIQYF. CDR3 nucleotide sequence: TGTGCCAGCAGGCCGTCTTTAGCCAAAAACATTCAGTACTTC.

The count of this clone is one. Other nucleotide sequences from this sample produce the same CDR3. CDR3 protein: CASSLPGSSYEQYF. CDR3 DNA sequence: TGTGCCAGCAGCTTACCAGGAAGCTCCTACGAGCAGTACTTC. The chain recombines TRBV11-2 with TRBJ2-7, with D uncertain. Germline values: CDR1 SGHAT, CDR2 FQNNGV. The CDR3 runs 14 residues. V was pared by 2 bases and J by 0 bases, with 8 bases between. The whole variable domain, filled in from reference TRBV11-2 and TRBJ2-7, reads EAGVAQSPRYKIIEKRQSVAFWCNPISGHATLYWYQQILGQGPKLLIQFQNNGVVDDSQLPKDRFSAERLKGVDSTLKIQPAKLEDSAVYLCASSLPGSSYEQYFGPGTRLTVT.

This rearrangement joins TRBV27 to TRBJ2-7; 11 bases agree with TRBD1. The CDR3 extends over 15 amino acids. V lost 4 bases to trimming and J lost 3 bases; unmatched junction nucleotides: 5. The germline V gene encodes CDR1 MNHEY and CDR2 SMNVEV (reference sequence). The CDR3 DNA reads as TGTGCCAGCAGTTCGGCCGGGACAGGGGGCTACGAGCAGTACTTC. This gives the protein CASSSAGTGGYEQYF.

The genes are TRBV19 and TRBJ2-3; TRBD1 matches 8 bases. This CDR3 region has 14 residues. The V gene's germline CDR1 is LNHDA and CDR2 SQIVND (reference sequence). V trimming: 10 bases; J trimming: 1 base; junction bases outside the gene matches: 7. The CDR3 loop is CATRLTGGTDTQYF. Written as DNA, the CDR3 is TGTGCCACTCGATTGACAGGGGGCACAGATACGCAGTATTTT.

The chain recombines TRBV7-9 with TRBJ1-2, with D hard to call. The CDR3 extends over 13 amino acids. V was shortened by 1 base and J by 7 bases, with 10 bases between the two germline ends. The germline CDR1 and CDR2 sequences are SEHNR and FQNEAQ (reference sequence). The CDR3: CASSLDLVSGYTF. CDR3 DNA sequence: TGTGCCAGCAGCTTAGATCTTGTGAGTGGCTACACCTTC.

The chain combines TRBV6-1 with TRBJ1-5; D is perhaps TRBD1 (6 bases). Between the trimmed V and J ends, which lost 5 bases and 6 bases, there was a span of 11 bases. Germline V gene data show CDR1 as MNHNS and CDR2 as SASEGT. CDR3 size: 13 residues. The CDR3 sequence is CASSPDRSQPQHF. CDR3 nucleotides: TGTGCCAGCAGTCCCGACAGGTCTCAGCCCCAGCATTTT.

V usage is TRBV21-1 and J usage is TRBJ1-1. TRBV21-1 is designated a pseudogene. CDR3 length: 15 amino acids. The CDR3 is CASSKNPGGMTEAFF. In DNA, the CDR3 is TGTGCCAGCAGCAAAAATCCTGGGGGGATGACTGAAGCTTTCTTT.